This TCR beta chain was sequenced for a study of tissue T cells after allogeneic stem cell transplantation. Study-wide points: The patient cohort was small and clinically heterogeneous, with limited sampling depth.

This clone was seen more than once but under ten times. Its antigen remains unknown. The germline CDR1 and CDR2 sequences are SGHKS and YYEKEE (reference sequence). The V end was cut by 1 base, the J end by 0 bases, with 2 bases between. The CDR3 spans 13 residues. The protocol was immunoSEQ multiplex PCR, while the TCRdb copy is restricted to in-frame clones and leaves out a portion. Altogether about 9,600 clones are present, around 62% being singletons, with the ten largest covering roughly a tenth. The sample in question was tissue from the ileum, obtained at autopsy. The rearrangement links TRBV5-5 to TRBJ2-1; D is unresolved. The TCR comes from a woman between 18 and 50 years old with breast cancer. CDR3 sequence reads: CASSLPSYNEQFF. DNA of the CDR3: TGTGCCAGCAGCTTGCCCTCCTACAATGAGCAGTTCTTC.